The 2 T cell receptor beta chains in this list originate from one sample, sequenced in a study of shared clonotypes between healthy human individuals (TCRdb year 2020). Libraries came from the immunoSEQ multiplex PCR assay. As stored in TCRdb, this immuneACCESS dataset retains in-frame rearrangements with V and J assigned. A fraction of the clones does not appear; measured against another copy, unresolved V genes explain less than half of the discrepancy, and the remainder lacks a known reason. The sample records about 490,000 clones, approximately 80% of which are singletons. The ten largest make up 10% to 15% of the sample. Sequencing used PBMCs. The receptor set was obtained from a woman aged 35 to 49 in good health. Some clones in this sample may be carry-over from other donors' samples.

This sequence joins TRBV18 and TRBJ2-1, with 7 bases fitting TRBD1. The CDR3 length is 13 residues. V lost 1 base to trimming and J lost 7 bases; unmatched junction nucleotides: 1. The germline V gene encodes CDR1 KGHSH and CDR2 LQKENI. In nucleotides, the CDR3 is TGTGCCAGCTCACCACAACAGGGGAATGAGCAGTTCTTC. Its translation: CASSPQQGNEQFF.

The gene calls are TRBV5-1 and TRBJ2-2; D gene unclear. CDR1 is SGHRS, CDR2 YFSETQ, per germline. Trimming left V 1 base short and J 6 bases short, with 10 bases between. The CDR3 runs to 14 residues. CDR3 residues: CASSLSPRAGELFF. CDR3 coding DNA: TGCGCCAGCAGCTTGTCCCCCCGGGCCGGGGAGCTGTTTTTT.